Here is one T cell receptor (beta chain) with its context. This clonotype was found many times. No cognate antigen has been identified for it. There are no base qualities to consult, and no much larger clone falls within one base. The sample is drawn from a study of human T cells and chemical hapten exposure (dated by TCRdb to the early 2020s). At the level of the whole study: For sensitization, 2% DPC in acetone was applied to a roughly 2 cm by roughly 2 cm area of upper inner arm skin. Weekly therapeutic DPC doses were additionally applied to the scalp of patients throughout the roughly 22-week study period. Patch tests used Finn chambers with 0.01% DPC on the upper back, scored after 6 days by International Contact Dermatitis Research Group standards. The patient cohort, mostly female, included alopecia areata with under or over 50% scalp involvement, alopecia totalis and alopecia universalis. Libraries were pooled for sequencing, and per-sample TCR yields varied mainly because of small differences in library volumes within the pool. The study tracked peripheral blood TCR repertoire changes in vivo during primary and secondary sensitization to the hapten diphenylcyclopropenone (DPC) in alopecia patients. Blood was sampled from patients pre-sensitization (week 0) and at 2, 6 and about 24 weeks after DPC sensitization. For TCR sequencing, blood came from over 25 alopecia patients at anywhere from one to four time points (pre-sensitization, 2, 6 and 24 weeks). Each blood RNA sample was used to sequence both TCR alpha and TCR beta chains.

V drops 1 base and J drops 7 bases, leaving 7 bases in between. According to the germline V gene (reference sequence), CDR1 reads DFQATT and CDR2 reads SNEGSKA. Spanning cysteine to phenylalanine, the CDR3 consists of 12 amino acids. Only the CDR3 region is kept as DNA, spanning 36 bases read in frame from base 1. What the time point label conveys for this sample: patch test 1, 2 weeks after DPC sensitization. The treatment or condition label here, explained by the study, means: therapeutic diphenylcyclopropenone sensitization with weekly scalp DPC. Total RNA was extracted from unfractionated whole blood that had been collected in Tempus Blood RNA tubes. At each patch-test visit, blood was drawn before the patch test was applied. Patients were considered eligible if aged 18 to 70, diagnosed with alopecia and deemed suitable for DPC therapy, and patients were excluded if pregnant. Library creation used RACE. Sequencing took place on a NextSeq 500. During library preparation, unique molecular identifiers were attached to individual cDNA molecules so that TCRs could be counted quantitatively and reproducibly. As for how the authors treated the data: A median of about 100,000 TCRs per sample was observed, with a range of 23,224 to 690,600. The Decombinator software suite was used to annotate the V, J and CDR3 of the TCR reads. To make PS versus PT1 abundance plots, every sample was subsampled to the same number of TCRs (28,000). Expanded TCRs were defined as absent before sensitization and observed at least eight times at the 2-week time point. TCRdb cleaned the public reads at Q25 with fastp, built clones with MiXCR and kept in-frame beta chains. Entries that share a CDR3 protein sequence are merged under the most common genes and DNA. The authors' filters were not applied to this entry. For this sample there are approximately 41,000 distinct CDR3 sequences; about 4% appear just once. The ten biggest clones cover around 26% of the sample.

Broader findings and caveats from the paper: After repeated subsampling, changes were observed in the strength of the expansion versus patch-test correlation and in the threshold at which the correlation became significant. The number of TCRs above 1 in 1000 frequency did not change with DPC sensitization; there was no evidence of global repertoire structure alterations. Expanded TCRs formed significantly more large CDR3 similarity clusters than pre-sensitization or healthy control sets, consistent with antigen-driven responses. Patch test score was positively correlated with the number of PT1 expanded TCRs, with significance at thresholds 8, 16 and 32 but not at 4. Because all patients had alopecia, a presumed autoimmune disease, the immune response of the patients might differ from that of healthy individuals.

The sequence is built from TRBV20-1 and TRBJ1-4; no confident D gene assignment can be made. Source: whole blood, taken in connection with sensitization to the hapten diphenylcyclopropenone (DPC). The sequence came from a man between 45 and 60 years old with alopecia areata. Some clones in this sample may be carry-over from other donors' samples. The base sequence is TGCAGTGCTAGAGCGGGGTTTGAAAAACTGTTTTTT. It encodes CSARAGFEKLFF.